These 31 T cell receptor beta chains share one sample of origin, sequenced in a study of shared clonotypes between healthy human individuals. Only in-frame clones appear in the TCRdb table, and some are missing; sequencing was by immunoSEQ multiplex PCR. The sample consists of 300,000 to 400,000 clones, around 67% of them appearing once. The source material was memory CD4+ T cells sorted from blood. The subset here: CD45RA-negative fraction. These receptors were taken from a man aged 25-45 years in good health.

This rearrangement joins TRBV5-1 to TRBJ2-2; 9 positions match TRBD2. This CDR3 is 15 amino acids long. V gave up 3 bases and J gave up 5 bases; unmatched junction bases: 5. Germline CDR1 and CDR2: SGHRS and YFSETQ. This CDR3 reads CASSSLAGQTGELFF. CDR3 bases: TGCGCCAGCAGCTCCCTAGCGGGACAAACCGGGGAGCTGTTTTTT.

The rearrangement links TRBV19 to TRBJ2-1; D uncertain. The germline V gene has CDR1 LNHDA and CDR2 SQIVND (reference sequence). The CDR3 covers 13 residues. V was cut by 6 bases and J by 4 bases, with 10 bases left in between. As DNA, the CDR3 is TGTGCCAGTAGCCATCCTCGATACAATGAGCAGTTCTTC. Translated: CASSHPRYNEQFF.

V gene TRBV6-1 combines with J gene TRBJ2-4; D uncertain. The CDR3 length is 15 residues. Trimming removed 8 bases at V and 0 bases at J, with 14 bases between. Germline CDR1 reads MNHNS; CDR2 reads SASEGT. For the CDR3, the DNA is TGTGCCAGCGGCCCCGGTCAGGCAGCCAAAAACATTCAGTACTTC. Translating it yields CASGPGQAAKNIQYF.

This clone occurred once. This chain links TRBV5-1 with TRBJ2-1; no clear D gene. Germline V gene data show CDR1 as SGHRS and CDR2 as YFSETQ. The CDR3 has 13 residues. Trimming took 5 bases from V and 4 from J, leaving 10 bases between them. The CDR3 reads CASSMGQYNEQFF. The CDR3 DNA reads TGCGCCAGCAGTATGGGCCAGTACAATGAGCAGTTCTTC.

V usage is TRBV27 and J usage is TRBJ2-3, with 8 nucleotides matching TRBD2. Germline CDR1 reads MNHEY; CDR2 reads SMNVEV (reference sequence). The CDR3 consists of 17 residues. V dropped 7 bases and J dropped 5; count of bases not matched to a gene: 17. In DNA, the CDR3 is TGTGCCAGCACCGGGTTGGGGCGGGAGGAGGGCCAAGATACGCAGTATTTT. Amino acid sequence: CASTGLGREEGQDTQYF.

This sequence joins TRBV6-5 and TRBJ1-2; D is ambiguous. Germline V lookup: CDR1 MNHEY, CDR2 SVGAGI. V lost 5 bases to trimming and J lost 6 bases, with 19 bases between them. There are 15 residues in the CDR3. The CDR3 sequence is CASSGVGPTSDGYTF. Here the CDR3 DNA reads TGTGCCAGCAGTGGCGTAGGACCGACCTCAGATGGCTACACCTTC.

This clone appeared a single time. The rearrangement uses TRBV4-1 and TRBJ1-4, with 11 positions matching TRBD1. Germline V gene sequence: CDR1 MGHRA, CDR2 YSYEKL. V dropped 5 bases and J dropped 8; count of bases not matched to a gene: 4. The CDR3 totals 14 residues. CDR3 DNA: TGCGCCAGCAGCACCCGGGACAGGGGGGAAAAACTGTTTTTT. Translated: CASSTRDRGEKLFF.

This clone has only one observation. The V and J genes are TRBV6-1 and TRBJ2-7, with a weak D call TRBD1 (6 bases). V was shortened by 7 bases and J by 5 bases, with 15 bases between the two germline ends. Germline V gene lookup returns CDR1 MNHNS and CDR2 SASEGT. This CDR3 spans 13 amino acids. The CDR3 nucleotides read TGTGCCAGCATTAGGGCAGGGGCGCACGAGCAGTACTTC. Amino acids: CASIRAGAHEQYF.

With respect to this clone: This sample includes further DNA sequences coding for the same CDR3. In nucleotides, the CDR3 is TGTGCCAGCAGCTTGATTGCAGGGCTGAACACCGGGGAGCTGTTTTTT. Its translation is CASSLIAGLNTGELFF. V is TRBV5-4 and J is TRBJ2-2, with D possibly being TRBD1 (5 bases). The length of the CDR3 is 16 residues. Germline assignment: CDR1 SGHNT and CDR2 YYREEE (reference sequence). Trimming removed 1 base from V and 1 base from J, with 11 bases in between.

V usage is TRBV4-3 and J usage is TRBJ2-3; possibly TRBD2 for D (5 bases). The CDR3 totals 15 residues. Germline values: CDR1 LGHNA, CDR2 YSLEER. The germline V and J ends were trimmed by 4 bases and 2 bases, with 13 bases remaining between them. The CDR3 reads CASSPALDFTDTQYF. The CDR3 DNA sequence: TGCGCCAGCAGCCCCGCACTAGACTTCACAGATACGCAGTATTTT.

This clone was detected ten times or more. V and J are TRBV2 and TRBJ2-7, with a possible D match to TRBD1 (5 bases). The CDR3 length is 15 residues. V was clipped by 0 bases and J by 0 bases, with 9 bases between them. Germline V gives CDR1 SNHLY, CDR2 FYNNEI. In nucleotides, the CDR3 is TGTGCCAGCAGTGAAGCTCCAGGGTCCTCCTACGAGCAGTACTTC. Amino acid sequence: CASSEAPGSSYEQYF. The variable domain in full, with the rest retrieved from reference TRBV2 and TRBJ2-7, is EPEVTQTPSHQVTQMGQEVILRCVPISNHLYFYWYRQILGQKVEFLVSFYNNEISEKSEIFDDQFSVERPDGSNFTLKIRSTKLEDSAMYFCASSEAPGSSYEQYFGPGTRLTVT.

This chain joins TRBV15 and TRBJ2-1, with 8 bases aligning to TRBD2. CDR3 length: 15 amino acids. CDR1 is LNHNV and CDR2 is YYDKDF in the germline V gene (reference sequence). The trim removed 0 bases at V and 8 bases at J, leaving 6 bases unmatched. The CDR3 region is CATSREKAGGDEQFF. The CDR3 DNA sequence: TGTGCCACCAGCAGAGAAAAGGCGGGAGGCGATGAGCAGTTCTTC.

This clone was recorded a few times. The rearrangement joins TRBV15 to TRBJ2-1; D possibly uses TRBD1 or TRBD2 (6 bases each). The germline gives CDR1 LNHNV, CDR2 YYDKDF (reference sequence). V lost 2 bases to trimming and J lost 10 bases, with 12 bases between them. The CDR3 consists of 13 residues. CDR3 nucleotide sequence: TGTGCCACCAGCAGAAACGAGGGGGGCGAGCAGTTCTTC. Its translation: CATSRNEGGEQFF. The full variable domain, its missing parts supplied by reference TRBV15 and TRBJ2-1, is DAMVIQNPRYQVTQFGKPVTLSCSQTLNHNVMYWYQQKSSQAPKLLFHYYDKDFNNEADTPDNFQSRRPNTSFCFLDIRSPGLGDTAMYLCATSRNEGGEQFFGPGTRLTVL.

The chain couples TRBV29-1 to TRBJ1-2, with D unclear. There are 14 residues in the CDR3. Germline V lookup: CDR1 SQVTM, CDR2 ANQGSEA. The V end lost 1 base, the J end lost 0 bases, and 9 bases lay between the germline ends. In DNA form, the CDR3 reads TGCAGCGTTGAAGGGGCCAGGCCTAACTATGGCTACACCTTC. It translates to CSVEGARPNYGYTF.

The V gene is TRBV28, the J gene TRBJ2-7; D gene unclear. The CDR3 runs to 12 residues. Germline CDR1 reads MDHEN; CDR2 reads SYDVKM. V was cut by 11 bases and J by 0 bases, with 11 bases left in between. The CDR3 reads CASGVVSYEQYF. In nucleotides, the CDR3 is TGTGCCTCGGGCGTGGTCTCCTACGAGCAGTACTTC.

This clone was detected many times. At the DNA level, this CDR3 is encoded by other sequences in the same sample as well. The V and J genes are TRBV7-9 and TRBJ1-2; 7 bases map to TRBD1. Per the germline V gene, CDR1 is SEHNR and CDR2 is FQNEAQ (reference sequence). The trim removed 5 bases at V and 7 bases at J, leaving 16 bases unmatched. The CDR3 spans 16 residues. CDR3 bases: TGTGCCAGCAGCCCTAACCTCAGACAGGGAGAGGGTGGCTACACCTTC. It encodes CASSPNLRQGEGGYTF.

The chain employs TRBV7-6 and TRBJ1-1, with 7 bases matching TRBD1. Germline CDR1 reads SGHVS; CDR2 reads FNYEAQ. This CDR3 has 14 residues. V lost 3 bases and J lost 8; bases outside the gene matches: 9. Here the CDR3 reads CASSLGNRGPEAFF. The CDR3 region has the DNA TGTGCCAGCAGCTTGGGAAACAGGGGACCGGAAGCTTTCTTT.

The rearrangement joins TRBV27 to TRBJ1-2; no firm D call. The CDR3 totals 14 residues. Between the trimmed V and J ends, which lost 10 bases and 4 bases, there was a span of 19 bases. CDR1 MNHEY and CDR2 SMNVEV come from the germline V gene (reference sequence). The CDR3 loop is CATGRRGDFYGYTF. CDR3 in DNA: TGTGCCACTGGTCGACGGGGTGACTTCTATGGCTACACCTTC.

The chain couples TRBV30 to TRBJ1-5; maybe TRBD1 (5 bases). V was pared by 5 bases and J by 4 bases, with 9 bases between. Germline V gene lookup returns CDR1 GTSNPN and CDR2 SVGIG (reference sequence). The CDR3 totals 12 residues. CDR3 DNA sequence: TGTGCCTGGGGAACAGGAAATCAGCCCCAGCATTTT. As protein: CAWGTGNQPQHF.

This clone was observed a handful of times. The chain couples TRBV9 to TRBJ2-2, with D tentatively TRBD2 (5 bases). The V gene lost 2 bases and the J gene lost 3 bases, with 8 bases spanning the gap. The CDR3 is made up of 14 amino acids. Germline lookup yields CDR1 SGDLS and CDR2 YYNGEE. Written as DNA, the CDR3 is TGTGCCAGCAGCGTGAGGGAGTACACCGGGGAGCTGTTTTTT. This gives the protein CASSVREYTGELFF.

The J gene is TRBJ2-1, the V gene TRBV5-6; D call uncertain. Trimming cost V 4 bases and J 5 bases, with 13 bases left between them. In germline, CDR1 is SGHDT, CDR2 YYEEEE. The CDR3 loop spans 14 amino acids. CDR3 bases: TGTGCCAGCAGCCTAGGTCCTAGAAACAATGAGCAGTTCTTC. Residues: CASSLGPRNNEQFF.

The genes are TRBV14 and TRBJ2-3; a weak D match, TRBD2 (6 bases). Germline lookup yields CDR1 SGHDN and CDR2 FVKESK. Deletions cut 4 bases from V and 5 bases from J, with 13 bases between. This CDR3 region has 14 residues. CDR3: CASSLWSGVDTQYF. CDR3 coding DNA: TGTGCCAGCAGCCTTTGGTCGGGAGTAGATACGCAGTATTTT.

The gene calls are TRBV6-1 and TRBJ1-2, with 7 bases fitting TRBD1. V lost 7 bases to trimming and J lost 7 bases; unmatched junction nucleotides: 15. The CDR3 covers 15 residues. CDR1 and CDR2 from the germline V gene are MNHNS and SASEGT. CDR3 amino acids: CASTNLNTGVSGYTF. The CDR3 nucleotides are TGTGCCAGCACCAACCTAAATACAGGGGTGAGTGGCTACACCTTC.

The rearrangement uses TRBV19 and TRBJ2-7; a weak D match, TRBD2 (7 bases). V was trimmed by 5 bases and J by 5 bases, leaving 16 bases between them. The CDR3 has 14 amino acids. Germline CDR1 is LNHDA and CDR2 is SQIVND (reference sequence). CDR3 nucleotides: TGTGCCAGTAGTCCGGGGGGCTGGGGCCACGAGCAGTACTTC. Translated, it gives CASSPGGWGHEQYF. Together with reference TRBV19 and TRBJ2-7, the CDR3 gives the full variable domain: DGGITQSPKYLFRKEGQNVTLSCEQNLNHDAMYWYRQDPGQGLRLIYYSQIVNDFQKGDIAEGYSVSREKKESFPLTVTSAQKNPTAFYLCASSPGGWGHEQYFGPGTRLTVT.

The gene calls are TRBV27 and TRBJ2-1; D not resolved. Between the trimmed V and J ends, which lost 6 bases and 10 bases, there was a span of 19 bases. The CDR3 is made up of 14 amino acids. In germline, CDR1 is MNHEY, CDR2 SMNVEV (reference sequence). CDR3 sequence: CASRNAAPFEEQFF. The CDR3 nucleotides read TGTGCCAGCAGAAACGCGGCTCCTTTTGAGGAGCAGTTCTTC.

This clone has just one count. A read error is the likely source, as a far larger clone sits one nucleotide away. CDR3 sequence reads: CASSWTSGSTDTQYF. Written as DNA, the CDR3 is TGTGCCAGCAGTTGGACTAGCGGGAGCACAGATACGCAGTATTTT. The V gene is TRBV28, the J gene TRBJ2-3; 11 bases map to TRBD2. The V gene end was trimmed by 4 bases and the J gene end by 0 bases; junction bases not matched to a gene: 0. The CDR3 contains 15 residues. Germline assignment: CDR1 MDHEN and CDR2 SYDVKM.

On this clone: One end of the junction fails to match germline, which may point to a read error. The genes are TRBV20-1 and TRBJ2-4; no clear D gene. The CDR3 covers 9 residues. CDR1 is DFQATT and CDR2 is SNEGSKA in the germline V gene (reference sequence). CDR3: CSASRPPNF. CDR3 nucleotides: TGCAGTGCTTCACGGCCCCCTAACTTC.

Only a few counts were recorded for this clone. This chain joins TRBV5-5 and TRBJ2-1, with D tentatively TRBD2 (5 bases). V gave up 1 base and J gave up 8 bases, with 13 bases separating them. The CDR3 sequence is 14 residues long. Germline values: CDR1 SGHKS, CDR2 YYEKEE (reference sequence). CDR3 sequence reads: CASSLNWGADEQFF. In nucleotides, the CDR3 is TGTGCCAGCAGCTTGAATTGGGGAGCGGATGAGCAGTTCTTC. The whole variable domain, filled in from reference TRBV5-5 and TRBJ2-1, reads DAGVTQSPTHLIKTRGQQVTLRCSPISGHKSVSWYQQVLGQGPQFIFQYYEKEERGRGNFPDRFSARQFPNYSSELNVNALLLGDSALYLCASSLNWGADEQFFGPGTRLTVL.

The genes are TRBV13 and TRBJ2-3, with TRBD2 matching 8 bases. V dropped 5 bases and J dropped 5; count of bases not matched to a gene: 12. CDR3 length: 16 residues. From germline, CDR1 is PRHDT and CDR2 FYEKMQ (reference sequence). The DNA for the CDR3 is TGTGCCAGCAGCCAGGGGAGCGGGGGCCGACAAGATACGCAGTATTTT. It is translated as CASSQGSGGRQDTQYF.

This chain uses TRBV10-1 with TRBJ2-7; tentatively, D is TRBD1 (6 bases). Trimming left V 6 bases short and J 3 bases short, with 15 bases between. The CDR3 consists of 14 residues. Germline V gene data show CDR1 as WNHNN and CDR2 as SYGVQD (reference sequence). The CDR3 sequence: CASSSGASIYEQYF. The CDR3 DNA follows: TGCGCCAGCAGCTCAGGGGCGTCCATCTACGAGCAGTACTTC.

The chain combines TRBV14 with TRBJ1-5; D is perhaps TRBD1 (5 bases). This CDR3 has 13 amino acids. Trimming stripped 3 bases from V and 4 bases from J, with 7 bases between. Germline values: CDR1 SGHDN, CDR2 FVKESK. CDR3 protein: CASSHGGNQPQHF. CDR3 sequence (DNA): TGTGCCAGCAGCCACGGGGGGAATCAGCCCCAGCATTTT. Full variable domain (outside the CDR3, taken from reference TRBV14 and TRBJ1-5): EAGVTQFPSHSVIEKGQTVTLRCDPISGHDNLYWYRRVMGKEIKFLLHFVKESKQDESGMPNNRFLAERTGGTYSTLKVQPAELEDSGVYFCASSHGGNQPQHFGDGTRLSIL.